This entry concerns a single TCR beta chain. Antigen: not known. This sample was included in a study of cytomegalovirus exposure and HLA in healthy donors. Primers for the PCR totalled 60 Vbeta and 13 Jbeta. Some clones are missing from TCRdb's copy, which holds only in-frame ones; the method was immunoSEQ multiplex PCR. The sample lists about 120,000 clones, around a tenth occurring once. Germline values: CDR1 WSHSY, CDR2 SAAADI. This CDR3 region has 14 residues. V trimming: 6 bases; J trimming: 2 bases; junction bases outside the gene matches: 4. The study, taken as a whole, reports: Published work reported that the classifier diagnosed cytomegalovirus status with high specificity and sensitivity.

This receptor was identified in a man aged 30 to 45 in good health and CMV-seronegative. Sequenced material: PBMCs. This chain links TRBV10-2 with TRBJ2-7; 10 nucleotides line up with TRBD2. The CDR3 region is CASRGLAATYEQYF. The CDR3 DNA reads TGCGCCAGCAGAGGACTAGCGGCGACCTACGAGCAGTACTTC.